One and the same sample provided the 6 T cell receptor beta chains below, sequenced in a study of blood T cell repertoires in COVID-19. Libraries were prepared by immunoSEQ multiplex PCR; TCRdb keeps only in-frame clonotypes and omits some of them. The sample lists roughly 200,000 clones; less than 90% were seen once. Material for sequencing was PBMCs or T cells enriched from blood (not recorded which). These receptors came from a woman in her twenties or thirties who had been exposed to COVID-19.

This rearrangement joins TRBV27 to TRBJ1-2; D is perhaps TRBD1 (5 bases). V was cut by 2 bases and J by 8 bases, with 18 bases left in between. The length of the CDR3 is 15 residues. CDR1 is MNHEY, CDR2 SMNVEV, per germline (reference sequence). The DNA for the CDR3 is TGTGCCAGCAGTTTACATGGGGCAGGGTTGGAGGGCTACACCTTC. Protein product: CASSLHGAGLEGYTF.

This chain links TRBV4-1 with TRBJ1-6; a weak D match, TRBD1 (6 bases). This CDR3 region has 13 residues. Trimming took 9 bases from V and 7 from J, leaving 13 bases between them. Germline CDR1 MGHRA, CDR2 YSYEKL. CDR3 in DNA: TGCGCCAGACAGGGCGGTGCGAATTCACCCCTCCACTTT. Protein sequence: CARQGGANSPLHF.

The V call is TRBV7-6, the J call TRBJ2-7; unclear D gene. Looked up from germline, CDR1 is SGHVS and CDR2 is FNYEAQ. V dropped 1 base and J dropped 5 bases, with 9 bases sitting between them. CDR3 length: 13 amino acids. The CDR3 nucleotides read TGTGCCAGCAGCTTAGTATCGTCTCACGAGCAGTACTTC. Its protein is CASSLVSSHEQYF.

J is TRBJ2-3 and V is TRBV25-1; 7 positions agree with TRBD2. This CDR3 region has 12 residues. Germline V gene lookup returns CDR1 MGHDK and CDR2 SYGVNS. The junction had 2 bases not matched to a gene; V was cut back by 5 bases and J by 6 bases. The CDR3 nucleotides are TGTGCCAGCAGTTGGGAGGGGGATACGCAGTATTTT. Its translation: CASSWEGDTQYF.

This rearrangement joins TRBV27 to TRBJ2-6; tentatively, D is TRBD1 (5 bases). The germline gives CDR1 MNHEY, CDR2 SMNVEV (reference sequence). CDR3 length equals 16 residues. V gave up 6 bases and J gave up 2 bases, with 14 bases separating them. CDR3 nucleotide sequence: TGTGCCAGCAGACCTCAGGGTTCCCCTGGGGCCAACGTCCTGACTTTC. It translates to CASRPQGSPGANVLTF.

This chain links TRBV6-5 with TRBJ2-3; TRBD1 aligns across 9 bases. Germline CDR1 reads MNHEY; CDR2 reads SVGAGI. There are 15 residues in the CDR3. V lost 5 bases and J lost 5; bases outside the gene matches: 8. The CDR3 reads CASSQPGQGKDTQYF. For the CDR3, the DNA is TGTGCCAGCAGTCAGCCGGGACAGGGAAAAGATACGCAGTATTTT.